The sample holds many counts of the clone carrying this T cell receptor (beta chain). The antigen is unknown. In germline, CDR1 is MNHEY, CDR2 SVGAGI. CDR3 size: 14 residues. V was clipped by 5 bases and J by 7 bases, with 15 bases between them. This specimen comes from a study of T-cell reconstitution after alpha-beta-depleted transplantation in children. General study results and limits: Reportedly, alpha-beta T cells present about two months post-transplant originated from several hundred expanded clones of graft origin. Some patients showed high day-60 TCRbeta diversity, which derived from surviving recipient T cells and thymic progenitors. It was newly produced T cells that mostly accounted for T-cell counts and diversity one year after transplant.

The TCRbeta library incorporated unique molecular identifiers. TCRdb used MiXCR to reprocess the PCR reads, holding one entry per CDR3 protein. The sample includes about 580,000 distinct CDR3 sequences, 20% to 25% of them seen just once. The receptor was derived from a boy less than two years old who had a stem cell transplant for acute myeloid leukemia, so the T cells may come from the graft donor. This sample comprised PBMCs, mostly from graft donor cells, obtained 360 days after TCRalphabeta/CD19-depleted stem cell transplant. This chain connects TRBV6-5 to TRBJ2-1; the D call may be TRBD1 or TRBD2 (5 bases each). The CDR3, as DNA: TGTGCCAGCAGTCCGGGACCTAGGAGGAATGAGCAGTTCTTC. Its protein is CASSPGPRRNEQFF.